Each of the 31 T cell receptor beta chains below was sequenced from the same sample in a study of T-cell reconstitution after alpha-beta-depleted transplantation in children. It was with unique molecular identifiers that the TCRbeta library was prepared. TCRdb re-analysed the PCR reads in MiXCR, keeping a single row per CDR3 protein. The sample carries 83,000 or so distinct CDR3 sequences, approximately 9.2% recorded once. Sequences were derived from PBMCs from the stem cell graft donor, sampled from the stem cell graft. These TCRs come from a human donor who donated a stem cell graft to a child with congenital amegakaryocytic thrombocytopenia.

This clonotype came up a few times. V gene TRBV28 combines with J gene TRBJ2-7; 7 bases align to TRBD1. The CDR3 is 13 amino acids. The V segment lost 4 bases and the J segment 6 bases; nucleotides outside the gene matches: 6. Looked up from germline, CDR1 is MDHEN and CDR2 is SYDVKM. The CDR3 nucleotides read TGTGCCAGCAGTTCGACAAACAGGGGCGAGCAGTACTTC. Translated: CASSSTNRGEQYF.

This clonotype was counted ten times or more. The rearrangement joins TRBV10-1 to TRBJ2-5; no firm D call. CDR3 length equals 11 residues. The ends were cut back, 7 bases at V and 4 bases at J, with 7 bases in the middle. The germline gives CDR1 WNHNN, CDR2 SYGVQD (reference sequence). The CDR3 DNA reads TGCGCCAGCACCCTAAGAGAGACCCAGTACTTC. This gives the protein CASTLRETQYF.

Worth noting for this clonotype: One end of the junction fails to match germline, which may point to a read error. The chain combines TRBV28 with TRBJ2-6, with D possibly matching TRBD1 (5 bases). From germline, CDR1 is MDHEN and CDR2 SYDVKM. This CDR3 spans 16 amino acids. The CDR3 DNA sequence: TGTGCCAGCAGTTGGTTGAAGGGCTCTGGGGCCAACGGCCTGACTTTC. Translating it yields CASSWLKGSGANGLTF. Variable domain in full (rest from reference TRBV28 and TRBJ2-6): DVKVTQSSRYLVKRTGEKVFLECVQDMDHENMFWYRQDPGLGLRLIYFSYDVKMKEKGDIPEGYSVSREKKERFSLILESASTNQTSMYLCASSWLKGSGANGLTFGAGSRLTVL.

In its sample, this clonotype was seen many times. This rearrangement joins TRBV6-4 to TRBJ2-2; weak D call: TRBD2 (5 bases). The CDR3 consists of 13 residues. V was shortened by 5 bases and J by 1 base, with 5 bases between the two germline ends. Germline loops: CDR1 MRHNA, CDR2 SNTAGT. Written as DNA, the CDR3 is TGTGCCAGCAGTAGCGGGAACACCGGGGAGCTGTTTTTT. As protein: CASSSGNTGELFF.

To note about this clonotype: This sequence may be a read error, since a much larger clone differs from it by one base. CDR3 coding DNA: TGTGCCATCAGGGGGGACAGCTACAATATCAATGACCAGTTCTTC. It translates to CAIRGDSYNINDQFF. This rearrangement joins TRBV10-3 to TRBJ2-1; 7 nucleotides line up with TRBD1. Germline CDR1 reads ENHRY; CDR2 reads SYGVKD. The length of the CDR3 is 15 residues.

This clonotype was seen at least ten times. This chain uses TRBV5-1 with TRBJ2-5; no clear D gene. The germline gives CDR1 SGHRS, CDR2 YFSETQ. Trimming took 0 bases from V and 1 from J, leaving 10 bases between them. The CDR3 loop spans 15 amino acids. This CDR3 reads CASSLELQIQETQYF. CDR3 sequence (DNA): TGCGCCAGCAGCTTGGAACTACAGATCCAAGAGACCCAGTACTTC.

In this sample, this clonotype turned up many times. The chain recombines TRBV20-1 with TRBJ1-5, with TRBD1 matching 8 bases. Trimming cost V 4 bases and J 6 bases; bases outside gene matches: 8. This CDR3 comprises 14 residues. Germline V CDR1 and CDR2: DFQATT, SNEGSKA (reference sequence). CDR3 sequence: CSANPPDRGQPQHF. The CDR3 nucleotides are TGCAGTGCTAATCCCCCCGACAGGGGTCAGCCCCAGCATTTT.

This sequence joins TRBV20-1 and TRBJ1-4; TRBD1 aligns across 8 bases. Trimming cost V 3 bases and J 7 bases; bases outside gene matches: 7. Germline-derived CDR1 and CDR2 are DFQATT and SNEGSKA (reference sequence). This CDR3 is built from 14 residues. CDR3 nucleotides: TGCAGTGCTAGGGCTTCGGGACAGGCTGAAAAACTGTTTTTT. It is translated as CSARASGQAEKLFF.

This clonotype appeared many times. The rearrangement links TRBV29-1 to TRBJ2-3, with 10 nucleotides matching TRBD1. CDR3 length: 13 amino acids. V was clipped by 6 bases and J by 5 bases; unmatched bases: 5. The germline CDR1 and CDR2 sequences are SQVTM and ANQGSEA. The DNA for the CDR3 is TGCAGCGTCGGGACAGGGGCTGGAGATACGCAGTATTTT. This translates into CSVGTGAGDTQYF.

This clonotype was seen repeatedly, ten times or more. This rearrangement joins TRBV28 to TRBJ2-1; 7 bases line up with TRBD2. The V segment lost 6 bases and the J segment 8 bases; nucleotides outside the gene matches: 13. The CDR3 is made up of 15 amino acids. Germline lookup yields CDR1 MDHEN and CDR2 SYDVKM. CDR3 in amino acids: CASRQPSPGRDEQFF. The CDR3 DNA follows: TGTGCCAGCAGACAACCGTCTCCGGGGAGGGATGAGCAGTTCTTC.

The DNA for the CDR3 is TGTGCCAGCAGTCCGCGGACCATCAGCTCCTACAATGAGCAGTTCTTC. It encodes CASSPRTISSYNEQFF. The V call is TRBV27, the J call TRBJ2-1; D ambiguous. Trimming cost V 5 bases and J 0 bases, with 14 bases left between them. The CDR3 extends over 16 amino acids. Germline values: CDR1 MNHEY, CDR2 SMNVEV (reference sequence).

This clonotype was counted ten times or more. The chain joins TRBV5-1 to TRBJ1-3; D call uncertain. V was trimmed by 2 bases and J by 4 bases, leaving 4 bases between them. Germline V gives CDR1 SGHRS, CDR2 YFSETQ. This CDR3 contains 12 residues. The CDR3 protein is CASSFDGNTIYF. Written as DNA, the CDR3 is TGCGCCAGCAGCTTCGACGGAAACACCATATATTTT.

At least ten counts were recorded for this clonotype. This chain connects TRBV20-1 to TRBJ1-1; unclear D gene. CDR3 length: 11 residues. Germline-derived CDR1 and CDR2 are DFQATT and SNEGSKA (reference sequence). With 6 bases removed from V and 1 base from J, the gap between germline ends came to 6 bases. The DNA for the CDR3 is TGCAGTGCCTCGCAGAACACTGAAGCTTTCTTT. It specifies CSASQNTEAFF.

This clonotype came up many times. The chain couples TRBV4-1 to TRBJ1-2, with D perhaps TRBD1 (5 bases). The germline CDR1 and CDR2 sequences are MGHRA and YSYEKL. The CDR3 runs 15 residues. V lost 4 bases, J lost 1 base, and 13 bases lay in between. The CDR3 spells CASSLTAGGNYGYTF. The CDR3 DNA reads TGCGCCAGCAGCCTCACCGCCGGGGGTAACTATGGCTACACCTTC.

Many counts were recorded for this clonotype. V usage is TRBV7-2 and J usage is TRBJ2-7, with 9 bases identical to TRBD1. The germline V gene has CDR1 SGHTA and CDR2 FQGNSA. The CDR3 contains 18 residues. V was clipped by 4 bases and J by 0 bases; unmatched bases: 13. The CDR3 sequence: CASSSGTGTGSLSYEQYF. As DNA, the CDR3 is TGTGCCAGCAGCTCGGGGACAGGGACAGGGAGCCTCTCCTACGAGCAGTACTTC.

Comments on this clonotype: It may be a read error: a sequence one base away is much more abundant. The chain has TRBV21-1 and TRBJ1-1. TRBV21-1 is recorded as a pseudogene. The CDR3 runs 17 residues. The CDR3 DNA is TGTGCCAGCAGCAAGCGAGCGGCACGGGCTCGTTACACTGAAGCTTTCTTT. Its translation: CASSKRAARARYTEAFF.

This clonotype has ten or more counts. The chain employs TRBV12-3 or TRBV12-4 and TRBJ2-7, with D uncertain. V was clipped by 0 bases and J by 5 bases, with 5 bases between them. The CDR3 totals 12 residues. Written as DNA, the CDR3 is TGTGCCAGCAGTTTAGCGCGAAACGAGCAGTACTTC. Its protein is CASSLARNEQYF.

This clonotype was counted many times. The chain couples TRBV15 to TRBJ2-5, with no clear D. There are 13 residues in the CDR3. V dropped 5 bases and J dropped 0 bases, with 7 bases sitting between them. Germline CDR1 and CDR2: LNHNV and YYDKDF (reference sequence). The CDR3 region has the DNA TGTGCCACCAGCGAAGGCAACCAAGAGACCCAGTACTTC. Translation: CATSEGNQETQYF.

Many counts were recorded for this clonotype. This chain uses TRBV29-1 with TRBJ2-5; D could derive from TRBD1 or TRBD2 (7 bases each). The germline CDR1 and CDR2 sequences are SQVTM and ANQGSEA. CDR3 length equals 13 residues. Trimming stripped 2 bases from V and 6 bases from J, with 13 bases between. CDR3 bases: TGCAGCGTTGAAAGTCAGGGGGGGAAGACCCAGTACTTC. Translating gives CSVESQGGKTQYF. The full variable domain, in which reference TRBV29-1 and TRBJ2-5 provide the parts outside the CDR3, is SAVISQKPSRDICQRGTSLTIQCQVDSQVTMMFWYRQQPGQSLTLIATANQGSEATYESGFVIDKFPISRPNLTFSTLTVSNMSPEDSSIYLCSVESQGGKTQYFGPGTRLLVL.

The chain carries TRBV12-3 or TRBV12-4 and TRBJ2-7; tentative D call: TRBD1 (5 bases). The CDR3 contains 14 residues. With 3 bases removed from V and 6 bases from J, the gap between germline ends came to 15 bases. The CDR3 sequence: CASSFQGRVAEQYF. As DNA, the CDR3 is TGTGCCAGCAGTTTCCAGGGTAGGGTTGCCGAGCAGTACTTC.

In this sample, this clonotype turned up many times. This rearrangement joins TRBV12-3 or TRBV12-4 to TRBJ1-1; a possible D gene is TRBD1 (5 bases). This CDR3 spans 11 amino acids. The germline V and J ends were trimmed by 7 bases and 11 bases, with 14 bases remaining between them. The CDR3 DNA reads TGTGCCAGCACCCGGGGGGGTGAGGCTTTCTTT. Translating it yields CASTRGGEAFF.

At least ten counts were recorded for this clonotype. This chain connects TRBV10-2 to TRBJ2-1; 9 bases fit TRBD2. J was trimmed by 6 bases and V by 0 bases; bases with no gene match: 6. Looked up from germline, CDR1 is WSHSY and CDR2 is SAAADI. This CDR3 contains 16 residues. CDR3 residues: CASSESWASGANEQFF. The DNA of the CDR3 is TGCGCCAGCAGTGAGTCTTGGGCTAGCGGGGCCAATGAGCAGTTCTTC.

For this clonotype: A much larger clone is a single base away; this may be a read error. V gene TRBV6-1 combines with J gene TRBJ1-6; D not certain. The CDR3 is 15 amino acids. Germline-derived CDR1 and CDR2 are MNHNS and SASEGT. CDR3 in DNA: TGTGCCAGCAGTCCTCTCGATGAGGGTAATTCACCCCACCACTTT. Amino acids: CASSPLDEGNSPHHF.

There are many counts of this clonotype. The V gene is TRBV6-5, the J gene TRBJ2-1; 9 bases match TRBD2. Germline CDR1 and CDR2: MNHEY and SVGAGI. The V segment lost 4 bases and the J segment 7 bases; nucleotides outside the gene matches: 17. The CDR3 is 18 amino acids. CDR3 amino acids: CASSSSGDASGKYNEQFF. In DNA form, the CDR3 reads TGTGCCAGCAGTTCCTCTGGGGACGCTAGCGGGAAATATAATGAGCAGTTCTTC.

At least ten counts were recorded for this clonotype. This chain links TRBV5-5 with TRBJ1-6, with D unclear. The germline V gene encodes CDR1 SGHKS and CDR2 YYEKEE (reference sequence). This CDR3 has 15 residues. Trimming pared 1 base from V and 7 bases from J, leaving 12 bases between. The CDR3 coding sequence is TGTGCCAGCAGCTTGAGGAACAGCCCCAATTCACCCCTCCACTTT. Its translation: CASSLRNSPNSPLHF.

This clonotype occurred many times. The chain uses TRBV18 and TRBJ2-7; possible D gene TRBD1, 6 bases. The CDR3 is 14 amino acids. V shed 6 bases and J shed 3 bases, with 15 bases lying between them. Germline V CDR1 and CDR2: KGHSH, LQKENI. The CDR3 spells CASSPGDTLYEQYF. The CDR3 DNA sequence: TGTGCCAGCTCTCCCGGGGACACCCTCTACGAGCAGTACTTC.

This clonotype appeared a single time. This could be a read error, since a much larger clone is one nucleotide away. CDR3 in amino acids: CASRPTDTQYF. In nucleotides, the CDR3 is TGTGCCAGCCGTCCCACAGATACGCAGTATTTT. This chain joins TRBV28 and TRBJ2-3; the D is unclear. The CDR3 covers 11 residues. Germline loops: CDR1 MDHEN, CDR2 SYDVKM. V lost 8 bases to trimming and J lost 2 bases, with 5 bases between them. The full variable domain, with the rest looked up from reference TRBV28 and TRBJ2-3, is DVKVTQSSRYLVKRTGEKVFLECVQDMDHENMFWYRQDPGLGLRLIYFSYDVKMKEKGDIPEGYSVSREKKERFSLILESASTNQTSMYLCASRPTDTQYFGPGTRLTVL.

This clonotype occurred many times. The J gene is TRBJ1-2, the V gene TRBV5-1; possible D gene TRBD1, 5 bases. Trimming pared 4 bases from V and 8 bases from J, leaving 18 bases between. The CDR3 runs to 14 residues. Germline assignment: CDR1 SGHRS and CDR2 YFSETQ. The chain's CDR3 is CASSLGTRSGGYTF. CDR3 nucleotides: TGCGCCAGCAGCCTCGGGACGCGGTCGGGGGGCTACACCTTC.

V and J are TRBV27 and TRBJ2-3, with 10 bases lining up with TRBD1. The CDR3 spans 16 residues. Germline CDR1 reads MNHEY; CDR2 reads SMNVEV (reference sequence). V shed 5 bases, J shed 5 bases, and the junction held 10 bases outside the gene matches. The CDR3 region is CASSPPRQGARDTQYF. Here the CDR3 DNA reads TGTGCCAGCAGTCCCCCCCGACAGGGGGCAAGAGATACGCAGTATTTT.

With regard to this clonotype: A single base separates this from a much larger clone, so it may be a read error. Without the conserved terminal phenylalanine or tryptophan, this CDR3 likely stems from a read error. The chain carries TRBV20-1 and TRBJ1-1; D possibly corresponds to TRBD1 (5 bases). CDR3 size: 13 residues. V shed 6 bases and J shed 4 bases, with 15 bases lying between them. Germline values: CDR1 DFQATT, CDR2 SNEGSKA (reference sequence). The CDR3 region has the DNA TGCAGTGCCAGCCGGCTTGGGGGCACTGAAGCTTTCTTG. As protein: CSASRLGGTEAFL.

This clonotype has a count of ten or more. This chain uses TRBV12-3 or TRBV12-4 with TRBJ2-1, with 8 bases that match TRBD2. The CDR3 length is 13 residues. Germline trimming cut 6 bases from V and 9 bases from J; bases unmatched to any gene: 7. CDR3 DNA: TGTGCCAGCAGACACTCCCGGGGGGGTGAGCAGTTCTTC. The encoded protein is CASRHSRGGEQFF.